The T cell receptor beta chain described here comes from a study of memory B cells and T cells in multiple sclerosis. Points from the study as a whole: Clone-set sizes differed between compartments, so shared clonotype counts needed normalization.

Concerning this clone: Antigen unknown.

Stimulus-free culture yielded autoproliferating CFSE-dim and non-proliferating CFSE-high T cells, each sequenced separately. Roughly 4.8x10^7 CFSE-labeled PBMCs were cultured 7 to 8 days unstimulated, then replicate wells were pooled. PBMCs were labeled with approximately 0.5 uM CFSE and cultured without exogenous stimuli. Produced via immunoSEQ multiplex PCR; TCRdb's table is partial and in-frame only. The sample records under 50,000 clones, about 80% being singletons. CDR1 and CDR2 (germline): MDHEN, SYDVKM. This CDR3 contains 15 residues. Trimming took 0 bases from V and 7 from J; bases not matched to a gene: 4.

Sequenced: PBMCs from blood kept in culture. The rearrangement joins TRBV28 to TRBJ1-2; 11 nucleotides align to TRBD1. This clonotype originated in a human donor with multiple sclerosis. In DNA, the CDR3 is TGTGCCAGCAGTTTATGGGGACAGGGGGAAGGTGGCTACACCTTC. Amino acids: CASSLWGQGEGGYTF.